These 30 T cell receptor beta chains were sequenced from one sample in a study of T cells in localized non-small cell lung cancer. Assay used: immunoSEQ multiplex PCR; TCRdb lists only in-frame clones, some missing. The table shows around 19,000 clones, with 91% occurring only once. The sample consisted of peripheral blood, taken before any cancer treatment. The receptors originated from a woman aged 35-75 years with stage I lung adenocarcinoma.

A single count supports this clone. This rearrangement joins TRBV6-5 to TRBJ2-7, with 12 nucleotides matching TRBD1. The CDR3 has 14 amino acids. Looked up from germline, CDR1 is MNHEY and CDR2 is SVGAGI. V lost 2 bases and J lost 6; bases outside the gene matches: 2. CDR3 residues: CASSYGTGGGEQYF. CDR3 sequence (DNA): TGTGCCAGCAGTTACGGGACAGGGGGCGGCGAGCAGTACTTC.

CDR3 loop: CSGGTGDYGELFF. DNA for the CDR3: TGCAGCGGGGGGACAGGGGATTACGGGGAGCTGTTTTTT. The genes are TRBV29-1 and TRBJ2-2, with TRBD1 identical over 10 bases. The V segment lost 7 bases and the J segment 7 bases; nucleotides outside the gene matches: 6. The CDR3 is 13 residues long. CDR1 SQVTM and CDR2 ANQGSEA come from the germline V gene.

The chain joins TRBV18 to TRBJ1-5; no clear D gene. With 6 bases removed from V and 1 base from J, the gap between germline ends came to 19 bases. Germline V gene lookup returns CDR1 KGHSH and CDR2 LQKENI. The CDR3 has 17 residues. The CDR3 spells CASSLDPVEVSNQPQHF. In DNA, the CDR3 is TGTGCCAGCTCTCTAGACCCGGTCGAGGTCAGCAATCAGCCCCAGCATTTT.

This sequence joins TRBV6-1 and TRBJ1-3; no clear D. V lost 4 bases and J 11 bases, leaving 15 bases between the germline ends. Germline V CDR1 and CDR2: MNHNS, SASEGT. CDR3 length equals 13 residues. CDR3 region: CASSAGGENAIYF. Written as DNA, the CDR3 is TGTGCCAGCAGTGCCGGTGGGGAGAACGCCATATATTTT.

This clone has just one count. The chain links TRBV6-4 to TRBJ2-7, with 7 bases lining up with TRBD1. CDR1 MRHNA and CDR2 SNTAGT come from the germline V gene. The V gene end was trimmed by 3 bases and the J gene end by 4 bases; junction bases not matched to a gene: 9. The CDR3 runs 15 residues. The CDR3 reads CASSESGDSHYEQYF. DNA for the CDR3: TGTGCCAGCAGTGAGTCCGGGGACAGCCATTACGAGCAGTACTTC.

The chain has TRBV4-3 and TRBJ1-1; D uncertain. CDR1 and CDR2 from the germline V gene are LGHNA and YSLEER. CDR3 length equals 16 residues. V was shortened by 6 bases and J by 3 bases, with 20 bases between the two germline ends. In DNA form, the CDR3 reads TGCGCCAGCAGACGAAGCGGACTCTCGCAGGACACTGAAGCTTTCTTT. Amino acid sequence: CASRRSGLSQDTEAFF.

The chain uses TRBV9 and TRBJ2-1, with D tentatively TRBD1 or TRBD2 (6 bases each). The length of the CDR3 is 18 residues. V shed 3 bases and J shed 9 bases, with 28 bases lying between them. CDR1 and CDR2 from the germline V gene are SGDLS and YYNGEE. The CDR3 reads CASSALPGGGRTTGEQFF. The DNA for the CDR3 is TGTGCCAGCAGCGCCCTCCCGGGTGGGGGGCGGACCACAGGTGAGCAGTTCTTC.

The chain carries TRBV11-2 and TRBJ1-1, with no clear D. The CDR3 runs 14 residues. Trimming shortened V by 2 bases and J by 4 bases, and 11 bases separated the two germline ends. Per germline, CDR1 SGHAT and CDR2 FQNNGV. DNA of the CDR3: TGTGCCAGCAGCTTATTTCGGGAAACCACTGAAGCTTTCTTT. Encoded protein: CASSLFRETTEAFF.

This chain uses TRBV27 with TRBJ2-1; 11 bases match TRBD1. The CDR3 is 15 residues long. With 5 bases clipped from V and 8 bases from J, the junction kept 8 bases outside the gene matches. The germline V gene has CDR1 MNHEY and CDR2 SMNVEV (reference sequence). The CDR3, as DNA: TGTGCCAGCAGTAGATGGACAGGGGGCAGGGATGAGCAGTTCTTC. It is translated as CASSRWTGGRDEQFF.

The rearrangement joins TRBV28 to TRBJ2-5, with TRBD1 matching over 8 bases. From germline, CDR1 is MDHEN and CDR2 SYDVKM. The CDR3 is 16 residues long. The J segment lost 1 base and the V segment lost 6 bases, leaving 10 bases of the junction unmatched. This CDR3 reads CASRATGGYAQETQYF. CDR3 DNA sequence: TGTGCCAGCAGAGCCACAGGGGGTTACGCCCAAGAGACCCAGTACTTC.

The chain joins TRBV28 to TRBJ1-5, with D perhaps TRBD1 (6 bases). Germline assignment: CDR1 MDHEN and CDR2 SYDVKM. V was shortened by 8 bases and J by 4 bases, with 18 bases between the two germline ends. This CDR3 has 15 residues. The CDR3 nucleotides read TGTGCCAGCGCTACTTACGACAGGCCTAATCAGCCCCAGCATTTT. It codes for CASATYDRPNQPQHF.

V and J are TRBV29-1 and TRBJ1-4; D remains ambiguous. With 7 bases removed from V and 4 bases from J, the gap between germline ends came to 13 bases. CDR1 and CDR2 (germline): SQVTM, ANQGSEA. The CDR3 sequence is 13 residues long. Here the CDR3 reads CSARTEHNEKLFF. The CDR3, as DNA: TGCAGCGCCCGCACAGAACATAATGAAAAACTGTTTTTT.

This clone has only a few counts. This chain connects TRBV9 to TRBJ2-3; maybe TRBD2 (6 bases). The CDR3 length is 17 residues. Germline V gives CDR1 SGDLS, CDR2 YYNGEE. Trimming left V 4 bases short and J 3 bases short, with 21 bases between. The CDR3 coding sequence is TGTGCCAGCAGCCCCCCCCCGGGACTTCGTGGGACAGATACGCAGTATTTT. This translates into CASSPPPGLRGTDTQYF.

This clone has more than one count but fewer than ten. The chain employs TRBV11-2 and TRBJ2-2; unclear D gene. V was shortened by 4 bases and J by 7 bases, with 16 bases between the two germline ends. Germline CDR1 SGHAT, CDR2 FQNNGV. The CDR3 has 15 amino acids. The CDR3 nucleotides are TGTGCCAGCAGCTCGCAAGGGATTTTAGGCGGGGAGCTGTTTTTT. Its translation is CASSSQGILGGELFF.

J is TRBJ2-3 and V is TRBV28, with 9 bases that match TRBD1. Germline-derived CDR1 and CDR2 are MDHEN and SYDVKM. The CDR3 sequence is 15 residues long. V lost 6 bases to trimming and J lost 0 bases; unmatched junction nucleotides: 4. CDR3 in DNA: TGTGCCAGCAGATCGGGACAGGGTAGCACAGATACGCAGTATTTT. This codes for CASRSGQGSTDTQYF.

V usage is TRBV30 and J usage is TRBJ2-5; 11 bases are shared with TRBD2. Trimming took 4 bases from V and 3 from J; bases not matched to a gene: 10. The length of the CDR3 is 16 residues. Germline V gene lookup returns CDR1 GTSNPN and CDR2 SVGIG (reference sequence). The CDR3 DNA reads as TGTGCCTGGACGGCTAGCGGGGGGACGGTCGAAGAGACCCAGTACTTC. The encoded protein is CAWTASGGTVEETQYF.

V gene TRBV28 combines with J gene TRBJ2-1; 13 bases are shared with TRBD2. This CDR3 contains 16 residues. The J segment lost 3 bases and the V segment lost 5 bases, leaving 4 bases of the junction unmatched. Germline values: CDR1 MDHEN, CDR2 SYDVKM. CDR3 coding DNA: TGTGCCAGCAGTCTAGGACTAGCGGGAGTCTACAATGAGCAGTTCTTC. Translation gives CASSLGLAGVYNEQFF.

This clone was seen only a few times. V and J are TRBV9 and TRBJ2-2, with D unclear. The germline V and J ends were trimmed by 6 bases and 3 bases, with 6 bases remaining between them. CDR3 length: 12 residues. Germline V lookup: CDR1 SGDLS, CDR2 YYNGEE. DNA for the CDR3: TGTGCCAGCACCACTGACACCGGGGAGCTGTTTTTT. This sequence encodes CASTTDTGELFF.

V and J are TRBV23-1 and TRBJ1-2, with 8 positions matching TRBD1. TRBV23-1 is an ORF for which the function is uncertain. The CDR3 sequence is 16 residues long. The ends lost 0 bases at V and 4 bases at J; junction bases unmatched: 7. The CDR3 spells CASSQSTAGGPYGYTF. The DNA of the CDR3 is TGCGCCAGCAGTCAATCTACGGCAGGGGGCCCCTATGGCTACACCTTC.

The chain is built from TRBV6-5 and TRBJ1-1; the D gene is possibly TRBD1 (5 bases). CDR1 is MNHEY, CDR2 SVGAGI, per germline. V dropped 8 bases and J dropped 6 bases, with 10 bases sitting between them. The CDR3 covers 11 residues. The CDR3 DNA follows: TGTGCCAGCGAGGGGTCTGCTGAAGCTTTCTTT. Residues: CASEGSAEAFF.

Worth noting for this clone: The same CDR3 arises from other DNA sequences in this sample as well. The V and J genes are TRBV5-4 and TRBJ2-7; 10 bases line up with TRBD1. The CDR3 is 16 residues long. The germline V gene encodes CDR1 SGHNT and CDR2 YYREEE (reference sequence). Trimming at V came to 4 bases and at J to 5 bases, leaving 12 bases not matched to a gene. The DNA of the CDR3 is TGTGCCAGCAGCGCGTCCGGGACAGGGGCGATGCACGAGCAGTACTTC. This translates into CASSASGTGAMHEQYF.

The chain uses TRBV19 and TRBJ1-1; possibly TRBD1 for D (5 bases). The CDR3 covers 17 residues. Deletions cut 9 bases from V and 0 bases from J, with 23 bases between. CDR1 and CDR2 from the germline V gene are LNHDA and SQIVND (reference sequence). The CDR3 DNA reads TGTGCCAGCACCATCCCCGGGACGGGACTTATGAACACTGAAGCTTTCTTT. This translates into CASTIPGTGLMNTEAFF.

A remark on this clone: A junction end diverges from the germline sequence, so it may reflect a read error. V and J are TRBV19 and TRBJ1-2; possible D gene TRBD1, 5 bases. CDR3 length: 14 amino acids. In germline, CDR1 is LNHDA, CDR2 SQIVND (reference sequence). The CDR3 loop is CASIGSSQGYRYTF. The CDR3 DNA reads as TGTGCCAGTATCGGAAGTTCTCAGGGCTATCGCTACACCTTC.

This clone was counted between two and nine times. The V and J genes are TRBV19 and TRBJ1-3; D may be TRBD1 (6 bases). Germline-derived CDR1 and CDR2 are LNHDA and SQIVND (reference sequence). The CDR3 runs 16 residues. The germline V and J ends were trimmed by 5 bases and 0 bases, with 14 bases remaining between them. The CDR3 DNA follows: TGTGCCAGTAGTGCCGGGACACCTGACTCTGGAAACACCATATATTTT. As protein: CASSAGTPDSGNTIYF. The variable domain in full, with the rest retrieved from reference TRBV19 and TRBJ1-3, is DGGITQSPKYLFRKEGQNVTLSCEQNLNHDAMYWYRQDPGQGLRLIYYSQIVNDFQKGDIAEGYSVSREKKESFPLTVTSAQKNPTAFYLCASSAGTPDSGNTIYFGEGSWLTVV.

The chain joins TRBV5-1 to TRBJ1-1; a weak D match, TRBD1 (5 bases). V gave up 0 bases and J gave up 1 base, with 7 bases separating them. This CDR3 has 14 residues. The germline V gene encodes CDR1 SGHRS and CDR2 YFSETQ. As DNA, the CDR3 is TGCGCCAGCAGCTTGGTGACAGCGAACACTGAAGCTTTCTTT. Its protein is CASSLVTANTEAFF. Full variable domain (outside the CDR3, taken from reference TRBV5-1 and TRBJ1-1): KAGVTQTPRYLIKTRGQQVTLSCSPISGHRSVSWYQQTPGQGLQFLFEYFSETQRNKGNFPGRFSGRQFSNSRSEMNVSTLELGDSALYLCASSLVTANTEAFFGQGTRLTVV.

The chain couples TRBV28 to TRBJ1-1; D may be TRBD1 (6 bases). CDR3 length: 18 residues. Germline V lookup: CDR1 MDHEN, CDR2 SYDVKM. Trimming cost V 3 bases and J 2 bases, with 22 bases left between them. The CDR3 region is CASSFGVGQGNLNTEAFF. CDR3 sequence (DNA): TGTGCCAGCAGTTTTGGGGTCGGGCAGGGGAACCTTAACACTGAAGCTTTCTTT. Full variable domain (remainder filled in from reference TRBV28 and TRBJ1-1): DVKVTQSSRYLVKRTGEKVFLECVQDMDHENMFWYRQDPGLGLRLIYFSYDVKMKEKGDIPEGYSVSREKKERFSLILESASTNQTSMYLCASSFGVGQGNLNTEAFFGQGTRLTVV.

This rearrangement joins TRBV27 to TRBJ1-2, with TRBD1 as a possible D gene (6 bases). Trimming took off 5 bases at V and 1 base at J, with 14 bases between the two ends. The CDR3 runs 15 residues. Germline V gene lookup returns CDR1 MNHEY and CDR2 SMNVEV (reference sequence). CDR3 amino acids: CASSGRGRGNYGYTF. The CDR3 region has the DNA TGTGCCAGCAGTGGACGCGGCAGGGGTAACTATGGCTACACCTTC.

V usage is TRBV2 and J usage is TRBJ2-2, with D tentatively TRBD1 (5 bases). Trimming pared 4 bases from V and 4 bases from J, leaving 10 bases between. The germline V gene encodes CDR1 SNHLY and CDR2 FYNNEI. This CDR3 contains 14 residues. CDR3 nucleotides: TGTGCCAGCAGTGGCCAGGGAAGCACCGGGGAGCTGTTTTTT. Translating gives CASSGQGSTGELFF.

This clone was seen a single time. The chain joins TRBV9 to TRBJ2-3; 8 bases line up with TRBD2. The CDR3 is 15 residues long. Germline CDR1 and CDR2: SGDLS and YYNGEE. With V trimmed by 3 bases and J by 6 bases, 9 bases remained unmatched. Here the CDR3 DNA reads TGTGCCAGCAGCGCGAGCGGGAGAGGGTATGATACGCAGTATTTT. It translates to CASSASGRGYDTQYF. Full variable domain (outside the CDR3, taken from reference TRBV9 and TRBJ2-3): DSGVTQTPKHLITATGQRVTLRCSPRSGDLSVYWYQQSLDQGLQFLIQYYNGEERAKGNILERFSAQQFPDLHSELNLSSLELGDSALYFCASSASGRGYDTQYFGPGTRLTVL.

The chain's CDR3 is CAWTGRGVGDEQFF. The CDR3 DNA reads as TGTGCCTGGACCGGTAGGGGGGTAGGAGATGAGCAGTTCTTC. This chain joins TRBV30 and TRBJ2-1; D might be TRBD1 or TRBD2, each matching 6 bases. Trimming took off 4 bases at V and 8 bases at J, with 18 bases between the two ends. Germline V CDR1 and CDR2: GTSNPN, SVGIG (reference sequence). CDR3 length equals 14 residues.